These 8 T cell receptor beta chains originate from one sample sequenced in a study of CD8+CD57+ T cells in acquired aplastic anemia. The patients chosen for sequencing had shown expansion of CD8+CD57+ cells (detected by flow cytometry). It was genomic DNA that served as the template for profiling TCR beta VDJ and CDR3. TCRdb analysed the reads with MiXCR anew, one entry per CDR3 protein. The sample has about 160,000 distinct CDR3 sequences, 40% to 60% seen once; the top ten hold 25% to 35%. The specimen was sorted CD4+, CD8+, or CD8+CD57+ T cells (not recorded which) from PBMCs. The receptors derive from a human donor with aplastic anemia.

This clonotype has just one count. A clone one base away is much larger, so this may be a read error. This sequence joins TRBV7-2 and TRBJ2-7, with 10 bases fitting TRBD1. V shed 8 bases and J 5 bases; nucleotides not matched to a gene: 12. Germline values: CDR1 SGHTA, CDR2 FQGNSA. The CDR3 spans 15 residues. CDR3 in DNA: TGTGCCAGCGGCAACCGGGACAGGGGTTCCCACGAGCAGTACTTC. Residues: CASGNRDRGSHEQYF.

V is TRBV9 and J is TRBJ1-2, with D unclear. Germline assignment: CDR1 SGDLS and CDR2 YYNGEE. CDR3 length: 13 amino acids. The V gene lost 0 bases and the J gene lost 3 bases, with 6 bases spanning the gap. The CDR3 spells CASSVEGHYGYTF. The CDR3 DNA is TGTGCCAGCAGCGTAGAAGGGCACTATGGCTACACCTTC.

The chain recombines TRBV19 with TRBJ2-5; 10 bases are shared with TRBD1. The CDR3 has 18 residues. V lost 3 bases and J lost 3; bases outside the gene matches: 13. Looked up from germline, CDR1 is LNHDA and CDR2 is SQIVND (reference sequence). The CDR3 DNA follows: TGTGCCAGTAGTATTCTGACAGGGGGCAAGAATACCAAAGAGACCCAGTACTTC. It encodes CASSILTGGKNTKETQYF.

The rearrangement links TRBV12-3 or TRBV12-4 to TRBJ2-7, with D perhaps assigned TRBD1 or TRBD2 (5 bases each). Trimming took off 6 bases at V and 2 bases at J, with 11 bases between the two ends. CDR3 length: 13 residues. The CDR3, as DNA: TGTGCCAGCAGCGGGACGGTGACCTACGAGCAGTACTTC. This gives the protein CASSGTVTYEQYF.

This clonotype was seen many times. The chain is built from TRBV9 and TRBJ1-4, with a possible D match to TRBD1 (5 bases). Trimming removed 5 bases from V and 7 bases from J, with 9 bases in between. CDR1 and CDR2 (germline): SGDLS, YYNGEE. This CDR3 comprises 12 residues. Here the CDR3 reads CASSTTAEKLFF. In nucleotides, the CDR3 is TGTGCCAGCAGTACGACAGCTGAAAAACTGTTTTTT.

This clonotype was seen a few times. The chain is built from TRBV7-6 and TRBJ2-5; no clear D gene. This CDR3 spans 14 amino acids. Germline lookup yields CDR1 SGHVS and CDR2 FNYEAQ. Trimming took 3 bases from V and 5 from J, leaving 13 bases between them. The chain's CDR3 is CASSLGTGVETQYF. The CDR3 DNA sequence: TGTGCCAGCAGCTTGGGCACGGGTGTTGAGACCCAGTACTTC.

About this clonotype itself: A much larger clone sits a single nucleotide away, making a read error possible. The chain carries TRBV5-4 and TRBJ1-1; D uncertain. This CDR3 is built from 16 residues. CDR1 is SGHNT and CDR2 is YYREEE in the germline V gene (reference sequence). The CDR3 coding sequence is TGTGTCAGCAGCTTTCAGGCAAGAAGGATGAACACTGAAGCTTTCTTT. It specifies CVSSFQARRMNTEAFF.

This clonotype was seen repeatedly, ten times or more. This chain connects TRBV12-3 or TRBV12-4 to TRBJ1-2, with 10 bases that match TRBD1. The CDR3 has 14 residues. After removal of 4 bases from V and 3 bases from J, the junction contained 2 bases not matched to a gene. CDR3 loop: CASSYGTGDYGYTF. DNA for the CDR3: TGTGCCAGCAGTTACGGGACAGGGGACTATGGCTACACCTTC.